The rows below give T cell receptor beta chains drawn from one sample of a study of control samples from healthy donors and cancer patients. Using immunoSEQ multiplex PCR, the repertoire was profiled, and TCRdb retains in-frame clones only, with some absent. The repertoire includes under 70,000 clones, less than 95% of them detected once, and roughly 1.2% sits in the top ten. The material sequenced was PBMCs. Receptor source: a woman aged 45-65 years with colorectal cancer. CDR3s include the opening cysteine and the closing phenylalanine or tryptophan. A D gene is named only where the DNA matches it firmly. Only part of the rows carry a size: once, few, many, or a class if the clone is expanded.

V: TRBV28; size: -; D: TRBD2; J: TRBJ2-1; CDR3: CASSTRTSARFTYNEQFF; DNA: TGTGCCAGCAGTACGAGGACTAGCGCGCGCTTTACGTACAATGAGCAGTTCTTC
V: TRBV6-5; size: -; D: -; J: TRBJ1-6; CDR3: CASSYNDGHSPLHF; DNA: TGTGCCAGCAGTTACAACGACGGCCATTCACCCCTCCACTTT
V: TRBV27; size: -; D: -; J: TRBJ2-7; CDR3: CASSDYQAYEQYF; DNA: TGTGCCAGCAGTGACTACCAAGCCTACGAGCAGTACTTC
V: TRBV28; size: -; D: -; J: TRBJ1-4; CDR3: CASSWPGAGKNEKLFF; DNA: TGTGCCAGCAGTTGGCCCGGCGCAGGGAAAAATGAAAAACTGTTTTTT
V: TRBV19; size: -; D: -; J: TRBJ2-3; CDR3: CASSRGASTDTQYF; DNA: TGTGCCAGTAGTCGGGGGGCTAGCACAGATACGCAGTATTTT
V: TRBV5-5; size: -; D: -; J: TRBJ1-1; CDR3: CASSLTRDTEAFF; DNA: TGTGCCAGCAGCCTGACTAGGGACACTGAAGCTTTCTTT
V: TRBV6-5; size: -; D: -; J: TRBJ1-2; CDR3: CASSRGPNYGYTF; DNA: TGTGCCAGCAGTCGGGGACCTAACTATGGCTACACCTTC
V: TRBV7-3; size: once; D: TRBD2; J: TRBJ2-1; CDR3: CASSLTVLAGGNNEQFF; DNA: TGTGCCAGCAGCTTAACGGTGCTAGCGGGGGGGAACAATGAGCAGTTCTTC
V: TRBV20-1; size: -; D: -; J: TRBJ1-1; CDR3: CSARFRTEAFF; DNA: TGCAGTGCTAGGTTTCGCACTGAAGCTTTCTTT
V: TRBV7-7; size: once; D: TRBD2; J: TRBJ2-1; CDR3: CASSLGSSGNNEQFF; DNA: TGTGCCAGCAGCTTAGGATCTAGCGGGAACAATGAGCAGTTCTTC
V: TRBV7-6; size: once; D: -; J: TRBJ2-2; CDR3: CASSLGFRTGELFF; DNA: TGTGCCAGCAGCTTAGGATTTCGTACCGGGGAGCTGTTTTTT
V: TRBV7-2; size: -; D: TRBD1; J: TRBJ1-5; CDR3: CASSPRGTIAPQHF; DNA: TGTGCCAGCAGCCCCAGGGGGACGATCGCGCCCCAGCATTTT
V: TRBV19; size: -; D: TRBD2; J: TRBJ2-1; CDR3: CASSMGLIGPSYYNEQFF; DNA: TGTGCCAGTAGTATGGGACTAATTGGGCCGTCATACTACAATGAGCAGTTCTTC
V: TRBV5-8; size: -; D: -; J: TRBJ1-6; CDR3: CASTRGLQYNSPLHF; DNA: TGTGCCAGCACCCGGGGGCTTCAGTATAATTCACCCCTCCACTTT
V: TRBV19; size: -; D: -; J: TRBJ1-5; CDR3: CASSIDRRQGVGNQPQHF; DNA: TGTGCCAGTAGTATAGACCGTCGGCAGGGCGTTGGCAATCAGCCCCAGCATTTT
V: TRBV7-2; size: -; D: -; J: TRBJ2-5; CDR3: CASSYNPRRETQYF; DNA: TGTGCCAGCAGCTATAACCCTAGGCGGGAGACCCAGTACTTC
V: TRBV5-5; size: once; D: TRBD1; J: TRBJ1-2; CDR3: CASSLLSGGGYTF; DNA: TGTGCCAGCAGCTTGCTATCAGGGGGTGGCTACACCTTC
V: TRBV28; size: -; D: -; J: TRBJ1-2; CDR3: CASSRDSIYGYTF; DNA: TGTGCCAGCAGTAGAGACAGTATCTATGGCTACACCTTC
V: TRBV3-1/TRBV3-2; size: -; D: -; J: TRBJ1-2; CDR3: CASRPDRAGGGYTF; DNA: TGTGCCAGCAGGCCTGATCGGGCAGGCGGTGGCTACACCTTC
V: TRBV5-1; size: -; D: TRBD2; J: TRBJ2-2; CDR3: CASSKGLAENTGELFF; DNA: TGCGCCAGCAGCAAGGGACTAGCGGAGAACACCGGGGAGCTGTTTTTT
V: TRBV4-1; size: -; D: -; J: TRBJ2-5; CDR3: CASSPYLHGKLGQETQYF; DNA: TGCGCCAGCAGCCCTTACCTCCACGGAAAACTGGGGCAAGAGACCCAGTACTTC
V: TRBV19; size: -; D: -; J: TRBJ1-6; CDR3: CASSTRTENSPLHF; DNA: TGTGCCAGTAGTACCCGGACCGAGAATTCACCCCTCCACTTT
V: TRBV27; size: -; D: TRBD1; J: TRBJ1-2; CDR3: CASSPPGQNYGYTF; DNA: TGTGCCAGCAGTCCTCCGGGACAGAACTATGGCTACACCTTC
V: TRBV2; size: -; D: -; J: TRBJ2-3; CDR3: CASRDRTGLDTQYF; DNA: TGTGCCAGCAGGGATAGGACTGGACTAGATACGCAGTATTTT
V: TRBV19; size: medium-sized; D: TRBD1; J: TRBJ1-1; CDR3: CASSALLATGATEAFF; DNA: TGTGCCAGTAGCGCCTTATTGGCGACAGGGGCCACTGAAGCTTTCTTT
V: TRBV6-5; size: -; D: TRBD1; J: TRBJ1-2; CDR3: CASSGSYRGFYGYTF; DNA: TGTGCCAGCAGCGGGTCCTACAGGGGGTTTTATGGCTACACCTTC
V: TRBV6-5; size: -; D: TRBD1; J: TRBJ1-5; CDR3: CASTFGTGGEQPQHF; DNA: TGTGCCAGCACTTTCGGGACAGGGGGCGAACAGCCCCAGCATTTT
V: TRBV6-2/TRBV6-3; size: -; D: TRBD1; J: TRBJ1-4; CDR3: CASSFGTAYEKLFF; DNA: TGTGCCAGCAGTTTTGGGACAGCCTACGAAAAACTGTTTTTT
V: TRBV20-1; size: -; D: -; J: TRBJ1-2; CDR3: CSASTGGGYTF; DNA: TGCAGTGCCAGTACGGGGGGAGGCTACACCTTC
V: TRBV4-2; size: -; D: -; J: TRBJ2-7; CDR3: CASSQGGDQYF; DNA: TGTGCCAGCAGCCAGGGTGGGGACCAGTACTTC
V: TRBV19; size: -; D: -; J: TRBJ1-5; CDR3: CASSHQPQHF; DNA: TGTGCCAGTAGTCATCAGCCCCAGCATTTT
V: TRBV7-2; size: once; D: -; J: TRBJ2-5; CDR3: CASSRLRGETQYF; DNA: TGTGCCAGCAGCCGACTTAGGGGAGAGACCCAGTACTTC
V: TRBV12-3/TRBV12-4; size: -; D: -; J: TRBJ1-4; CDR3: CASRWRINEKLFF; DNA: TGTGCCAGCAGGTGGAGGATAAATGAAAAACTGTTTTTT
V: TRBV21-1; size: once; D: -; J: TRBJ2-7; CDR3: CASSLRQGAICPYEQYF; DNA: TGTGCCAGCAGCCTACGACAGGGGGCGATCTGTCCCTACGAGCAGTACTTC
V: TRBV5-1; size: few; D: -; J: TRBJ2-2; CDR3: CASSPNPRSPLGELFF; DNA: TGCGCCAGCAGCCCCAACCCGCGGAGCCCCCTCGGGGAGCTGTTTTTT
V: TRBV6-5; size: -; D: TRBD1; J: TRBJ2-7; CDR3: CASSYSWTGVYEQYF; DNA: TGTGCCAGCAGTTACTCGTGGACAGGGGTCTACGAGCAGTACTTC
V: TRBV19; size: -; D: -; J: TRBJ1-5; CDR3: CASSSPTGGQPQHF; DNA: TGTGCCAGTAGTTCCCCGACAGGTGGGCAGCCCCAGCATTTT
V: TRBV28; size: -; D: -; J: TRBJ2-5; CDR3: CASRPGRTLGAQYF; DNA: TGTGCCAGCAGACCCGGAAGGACACTGGGGGCCCAGTACTTC
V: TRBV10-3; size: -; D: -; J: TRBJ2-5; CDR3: CAISEKGLGETQYF; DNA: TGTGCCATCAGTGAAAAGGGGCTGGGGGAGACCCAGTACTTC
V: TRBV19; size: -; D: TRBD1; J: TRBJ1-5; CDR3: CASSRTGTFNQPQHF; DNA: TGTGCCAGTAGCAGGACAGGAACTTTCAATCAGCCCCAGCATTTT
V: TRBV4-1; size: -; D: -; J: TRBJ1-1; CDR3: CASSQDANTEAFF; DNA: TGCGCCAGCAGCCAAGATGCGAACACTGAAGCTTTCTTT
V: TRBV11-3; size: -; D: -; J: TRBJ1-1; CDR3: CASSLGAQGGAFF; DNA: TGTGCCAGCAGCTTAGGGGCGCAGGGAGGAGCTTTCTTT
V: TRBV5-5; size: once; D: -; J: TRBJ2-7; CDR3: CASSPGTYEQYF; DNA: TGTGCCAGCAGTCCGGGAACCTACGAGCAGTACTTC
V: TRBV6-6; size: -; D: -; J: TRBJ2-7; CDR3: CASSYASYEQYF; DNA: TGTGCCAGCAGTTACGCCTCCTACGAGCAGTACTTC
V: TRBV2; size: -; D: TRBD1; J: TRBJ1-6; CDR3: CASKRDSTSPLHF; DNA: TGTGCCAGCAAACGGGACAGTACTTCACCCCTCCACTTT
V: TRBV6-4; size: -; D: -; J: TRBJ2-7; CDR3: CASSDRAGASYEQYF; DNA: TGTGCCAGCAGCGACCGCGCCGGCGCATCCTACGAGCAGTACTTC
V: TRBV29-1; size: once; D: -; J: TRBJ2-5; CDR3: CSVVRGRVQETQYF; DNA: TGCAGCGTTGTCCGGGGGAGAGTTCAAGAGACCCAGTACTTC
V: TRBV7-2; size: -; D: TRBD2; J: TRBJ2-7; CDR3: CASSQRGLSSYEQYF; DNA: TGTGCCAGCAGCCAGCGGGGACTCAGCTCCTACGAGCAGTACTTC
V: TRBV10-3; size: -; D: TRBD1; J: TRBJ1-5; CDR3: CAIVGQLNQPQHF; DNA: TGTGCCATCGTGGGACAGTTGAATCAGCCCCAGCATTTT
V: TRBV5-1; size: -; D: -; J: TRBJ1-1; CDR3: CASSLEMETEAFF; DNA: TGCGCCAGCAGCTTGGAGATGGAGACTGAAGCTTTCTTT
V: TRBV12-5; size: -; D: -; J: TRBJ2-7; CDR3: CASGLVLRILDTPNYEQYF; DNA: TGTGCTAGTGGTTTGGTACTCAGGATCCTGGACACGCCGAACTACGAGCAGTACTTC
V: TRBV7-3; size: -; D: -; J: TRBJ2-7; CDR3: CASSLRATTGTIYEQYF; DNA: TGTGCCAGCAGCTTAAGAGCGACGACTGGGACAATATACGAGCAGTACTTC
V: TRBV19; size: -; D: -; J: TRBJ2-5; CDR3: CASSFVGGPTQETQYF; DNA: TGTGCCAGTAGTTTTGTTGGGGGGCCGACTCAAGAGACCCAGTACTTC